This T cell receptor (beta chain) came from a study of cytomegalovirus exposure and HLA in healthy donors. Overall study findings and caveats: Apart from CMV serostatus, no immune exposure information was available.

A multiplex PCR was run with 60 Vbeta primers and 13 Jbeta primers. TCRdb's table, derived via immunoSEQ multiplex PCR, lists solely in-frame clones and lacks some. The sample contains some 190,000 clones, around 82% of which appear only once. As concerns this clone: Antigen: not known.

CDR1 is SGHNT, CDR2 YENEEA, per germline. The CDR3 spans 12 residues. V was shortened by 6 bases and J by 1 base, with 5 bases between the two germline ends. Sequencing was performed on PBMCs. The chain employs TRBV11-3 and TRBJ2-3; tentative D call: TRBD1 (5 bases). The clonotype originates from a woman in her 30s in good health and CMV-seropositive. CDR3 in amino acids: CASRQGTDTQYF. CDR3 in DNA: TGTGCCAGCAGACAGGGCACAGATACGCAGTATTTT. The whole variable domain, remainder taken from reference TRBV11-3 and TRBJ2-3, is EAGVVQSPRYKIIEKKQPVAFWCNPISGHNTLYWYLQNLGQGPELLIRYENEEAVDDSQLPKDRFSAERLKGVDSTLKIQPAELGDSAVYLCASRQGTDTQYFGPGTRLTVL.